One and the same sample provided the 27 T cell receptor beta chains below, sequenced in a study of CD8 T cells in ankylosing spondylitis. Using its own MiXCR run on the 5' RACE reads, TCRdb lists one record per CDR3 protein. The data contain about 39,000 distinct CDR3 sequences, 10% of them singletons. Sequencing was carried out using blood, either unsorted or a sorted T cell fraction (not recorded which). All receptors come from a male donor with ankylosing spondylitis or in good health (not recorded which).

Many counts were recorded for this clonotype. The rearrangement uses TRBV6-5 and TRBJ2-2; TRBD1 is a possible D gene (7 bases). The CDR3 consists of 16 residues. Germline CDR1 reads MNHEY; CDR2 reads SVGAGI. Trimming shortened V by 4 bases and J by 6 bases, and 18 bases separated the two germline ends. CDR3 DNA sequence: TGTGCCAGCAGTTCCCAGGGGGGATCACCACCCGGGGAGCTGTTTTTT. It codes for CASSSQGGSPPGELFF.

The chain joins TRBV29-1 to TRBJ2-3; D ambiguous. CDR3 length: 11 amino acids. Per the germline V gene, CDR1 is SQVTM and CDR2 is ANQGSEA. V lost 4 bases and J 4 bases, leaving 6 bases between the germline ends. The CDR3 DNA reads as TGCAGCGTTGTCCCTCCAGATACGCAGTATTTT. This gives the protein CSVVPPDTQYF.

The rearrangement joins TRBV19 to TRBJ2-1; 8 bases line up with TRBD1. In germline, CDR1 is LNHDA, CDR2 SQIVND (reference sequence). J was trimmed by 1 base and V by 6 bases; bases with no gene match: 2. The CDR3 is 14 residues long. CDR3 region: CASSYRGSYNEQFF. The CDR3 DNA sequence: TGTGCCAGTAGCTACAGGGGGTCCTACAATGAGCAGTTCTTC.

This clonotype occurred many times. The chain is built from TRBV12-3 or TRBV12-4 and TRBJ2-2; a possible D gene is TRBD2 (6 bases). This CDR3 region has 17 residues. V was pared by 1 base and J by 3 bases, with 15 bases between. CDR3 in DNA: TGTGCCAGCAGTTTAGGGGGGGACGTACCTTACACCGGGGAGCTGTTTTTT. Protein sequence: CASSLGGDVPYTGELFF.

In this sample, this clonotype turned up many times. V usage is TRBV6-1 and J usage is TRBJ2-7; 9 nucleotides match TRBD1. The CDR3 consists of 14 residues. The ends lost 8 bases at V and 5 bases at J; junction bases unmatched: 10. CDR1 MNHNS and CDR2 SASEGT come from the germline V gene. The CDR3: CASRTGTGINEQYF. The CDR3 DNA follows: TGTGCCAGCCGGACCGGGACAGGGATCAACGAGCAGTACTTC.

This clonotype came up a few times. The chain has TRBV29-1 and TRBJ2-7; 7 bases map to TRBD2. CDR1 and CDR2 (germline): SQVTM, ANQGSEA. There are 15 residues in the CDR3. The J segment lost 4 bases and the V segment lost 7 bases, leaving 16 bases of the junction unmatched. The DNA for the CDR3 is TGCAGCGCTTCGTCCCGAGGACTAGTTGGGTACGAGCAGTACTTC. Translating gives CSASSRGLVGYEQYF.

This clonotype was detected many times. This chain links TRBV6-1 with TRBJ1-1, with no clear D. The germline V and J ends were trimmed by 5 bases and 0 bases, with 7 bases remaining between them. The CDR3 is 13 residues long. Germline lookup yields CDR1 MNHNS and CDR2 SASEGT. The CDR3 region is CASSPQLNTEAFF. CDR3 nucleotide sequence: TGTGCCAGCAGTCCCCAATTGAACACTGAAGCTTTCTTT.

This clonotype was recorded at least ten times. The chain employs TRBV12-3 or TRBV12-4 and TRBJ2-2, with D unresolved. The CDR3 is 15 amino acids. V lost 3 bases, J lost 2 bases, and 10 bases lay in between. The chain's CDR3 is CASSLRHKNTGELFF. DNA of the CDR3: TGTGCCAGCAGTTTGCGGCACAAAAACACCGGGGAGCTGTTTTTT.

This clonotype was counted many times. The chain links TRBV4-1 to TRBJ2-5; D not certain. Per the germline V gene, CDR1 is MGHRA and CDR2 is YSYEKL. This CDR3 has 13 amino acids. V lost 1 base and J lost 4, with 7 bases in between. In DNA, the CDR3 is TGCGCCAGCAGCCAAGTGTCGGGAGAGACCCAGTACTTC. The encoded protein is CASSQVSGETQYF.

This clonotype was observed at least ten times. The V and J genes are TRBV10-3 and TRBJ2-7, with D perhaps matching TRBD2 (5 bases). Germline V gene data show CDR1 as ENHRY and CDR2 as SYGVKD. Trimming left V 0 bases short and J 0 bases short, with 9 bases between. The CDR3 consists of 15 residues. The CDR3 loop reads CAISESGKSSYEQYF. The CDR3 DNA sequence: TGTGCCATCAGTGAGTCCGGGAAAAGCTCCTACGAGCAGTACTTC.

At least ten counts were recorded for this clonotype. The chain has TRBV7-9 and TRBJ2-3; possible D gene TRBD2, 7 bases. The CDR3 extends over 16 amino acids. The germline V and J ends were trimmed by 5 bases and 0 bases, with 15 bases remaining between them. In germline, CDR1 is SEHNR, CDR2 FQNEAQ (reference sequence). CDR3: CASSRGGQISTDTQYF. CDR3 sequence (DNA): TGTGCCAGCAGCAGGGGGGGGCAAATTAGCACAGATACGCAGTATTTT.

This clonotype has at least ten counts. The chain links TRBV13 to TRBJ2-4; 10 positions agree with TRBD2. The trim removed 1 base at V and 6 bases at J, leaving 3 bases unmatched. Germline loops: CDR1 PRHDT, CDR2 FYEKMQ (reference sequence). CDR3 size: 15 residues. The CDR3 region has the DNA TGTGCCAGCAGCTTAGTCGCTAGCGGGAGAAACATTCAGTACTTC. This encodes CASSLVASGRNIQYF.

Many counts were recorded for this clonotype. CDR3: CASSLEYSSYEQYF. CDR3 nucleotide sequence: TGTGCCAGCAGCTTAGAATACAGCTCCTACGAGCAGTACTTC. The J gene is TRBJ2-7, the V gene TRBV7-2; D not resolved. The ends were cut back, 1 base at V and 0 bases at J, with 7 bases in the middle. The germline V gene encodes CDR1 SGHTA and CDR2 FQGNSA. The CDR3 is 14 residues long.

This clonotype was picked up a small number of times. DNA for the CDR3: TGCGCCAGCAGCTCAGCTCTCCGGGGGACAGGGCTCTACGAGCAGTACTTC. The encoded protein is CASSSALRGTGLYEQYF. The chain carries TRBV5-1 and TRBJ2-7, with TRBD1 matching over 9 bases. V trimming: 3 bases; J trimming: 3 bases; junction bases outside the gene matches: 13. The germline V gene encodes CDR1 SGHRS and CDR2 YFSETQ. This CDR3 contains 17 residues. The full variable domain, in which reference TRBV5-1 and TRBJ2-7 provide the parts outside the CDR3, is KAGVTQTPRYLIKTRGQQVTLSCSPISGHRSVSWYQQTPGQGLQFLFEYFSETQRNKGNFPGRFSGRQFSNSRSEMNVSTLELGDSALYLCASSSALRGTGLYEQYFGPGTRLTVT.

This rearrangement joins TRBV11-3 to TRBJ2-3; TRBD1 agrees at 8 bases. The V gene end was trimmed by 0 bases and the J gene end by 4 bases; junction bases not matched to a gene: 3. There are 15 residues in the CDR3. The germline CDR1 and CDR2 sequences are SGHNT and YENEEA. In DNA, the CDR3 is TGTGCCAGCAGCTTAGACGGACAGGGCCCAGATACGCAGTATTTT. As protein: CASSLDGQGPDTQYF.

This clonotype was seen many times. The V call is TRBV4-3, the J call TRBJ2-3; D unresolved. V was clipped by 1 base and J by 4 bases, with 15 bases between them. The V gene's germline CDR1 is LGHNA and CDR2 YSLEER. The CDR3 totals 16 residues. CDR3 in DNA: TGCGCCAGCAGCCAAGGTCCCGGAATTACGGCAGATACGCAGTATTTT. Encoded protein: CASSQGPGITADTQYF.

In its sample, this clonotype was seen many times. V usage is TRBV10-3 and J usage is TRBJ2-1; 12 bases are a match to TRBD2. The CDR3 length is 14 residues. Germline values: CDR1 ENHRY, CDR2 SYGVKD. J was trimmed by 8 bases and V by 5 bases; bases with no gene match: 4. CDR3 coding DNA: TGTGCCATCAGTCGACTAGCGGGAGTAGATGAGCAGTTCTTC. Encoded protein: CAISRLAGVDEQFF.

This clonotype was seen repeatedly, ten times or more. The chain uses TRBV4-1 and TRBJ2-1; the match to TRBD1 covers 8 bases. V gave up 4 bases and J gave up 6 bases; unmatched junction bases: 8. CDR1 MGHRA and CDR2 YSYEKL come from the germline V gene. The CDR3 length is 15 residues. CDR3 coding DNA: TGCGCCAGCAGCCTCAGGGGGCCTATTGTCAATGAGCAGTTCTTC. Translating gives CASSLRGPIVNEQFF.

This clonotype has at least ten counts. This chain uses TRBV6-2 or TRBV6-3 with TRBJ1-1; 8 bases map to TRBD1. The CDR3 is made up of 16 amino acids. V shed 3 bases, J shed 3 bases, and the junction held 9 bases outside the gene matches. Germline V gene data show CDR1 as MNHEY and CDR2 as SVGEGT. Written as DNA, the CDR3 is TGTGCCAGCAGTTATTGGAGGGCACAGGGGGACACTGAAGCTTTCTTT. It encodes CASSYWRAQGDTEAFF.

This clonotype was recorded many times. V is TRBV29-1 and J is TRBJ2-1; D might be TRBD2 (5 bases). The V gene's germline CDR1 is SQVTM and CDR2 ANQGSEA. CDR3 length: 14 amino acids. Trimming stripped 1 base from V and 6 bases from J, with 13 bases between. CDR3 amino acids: CSVEGQAEGNEQFF. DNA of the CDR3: TGCAGCGTTGAAGGCCAGGCCGAGGGCAATGAGCAGTTCTTC.

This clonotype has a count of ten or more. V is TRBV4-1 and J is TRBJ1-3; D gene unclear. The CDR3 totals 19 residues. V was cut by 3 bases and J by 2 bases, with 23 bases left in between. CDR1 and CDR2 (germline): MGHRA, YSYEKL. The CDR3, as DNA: TGCGCCAGCAGCCATTGGGCACTAACCGCCATCCCAACTGGAAACACCATATATTTT. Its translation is CASSHWALTAIPTGNTIYF.

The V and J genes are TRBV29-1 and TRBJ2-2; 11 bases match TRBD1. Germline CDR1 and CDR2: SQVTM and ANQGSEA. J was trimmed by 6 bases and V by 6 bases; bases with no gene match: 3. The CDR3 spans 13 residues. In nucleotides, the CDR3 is TGCAGCGTCGGGGACAGGGGGGCCGGGGAGCTGTTTTTT. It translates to CSVGDRGAGELFF.

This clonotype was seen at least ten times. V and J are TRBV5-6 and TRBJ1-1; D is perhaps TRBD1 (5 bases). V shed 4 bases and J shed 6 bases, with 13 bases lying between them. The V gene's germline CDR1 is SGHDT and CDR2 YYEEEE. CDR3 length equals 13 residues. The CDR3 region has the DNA TGTGCCAGCAGCGCCTCAGGGTACCCTGAAGCTTTCTTT. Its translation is CASSASGYPEAFF.

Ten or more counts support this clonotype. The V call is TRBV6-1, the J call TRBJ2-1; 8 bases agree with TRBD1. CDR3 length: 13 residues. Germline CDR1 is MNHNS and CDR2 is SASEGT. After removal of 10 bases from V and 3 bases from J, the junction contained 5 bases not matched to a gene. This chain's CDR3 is CATRTGIYNEQFF. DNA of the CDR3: TGTGCCACCCGGACAGGGATCTACAATGAGCAGTTCTTC.

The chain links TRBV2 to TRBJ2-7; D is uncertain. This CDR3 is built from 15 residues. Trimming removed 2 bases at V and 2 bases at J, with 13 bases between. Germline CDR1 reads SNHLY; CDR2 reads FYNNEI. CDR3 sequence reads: CASSEMRPVAYEQYF. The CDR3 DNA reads TGTGCCAGCAGTGAAATGAGGCCTGTCGCCTACGAGCAGTACTTC.

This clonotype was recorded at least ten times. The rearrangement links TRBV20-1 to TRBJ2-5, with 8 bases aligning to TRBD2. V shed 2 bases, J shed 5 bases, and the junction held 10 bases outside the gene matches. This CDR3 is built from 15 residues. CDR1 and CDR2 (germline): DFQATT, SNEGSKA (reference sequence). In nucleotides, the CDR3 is TGCAGTGCTAGAATCCTAGCGGGCCGGGGGGAGACCCAGTACTTC. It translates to CSARILAGRGETQYF.

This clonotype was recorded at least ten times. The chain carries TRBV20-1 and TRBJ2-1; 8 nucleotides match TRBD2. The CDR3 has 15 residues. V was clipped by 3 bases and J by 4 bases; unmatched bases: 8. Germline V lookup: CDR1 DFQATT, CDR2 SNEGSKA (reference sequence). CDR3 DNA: TGCAGTGCTAGGGCAAAGCGGGAGTTATACAATGAGCAGTTCTTC. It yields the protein CSARAKRELYNEQFF.